This T cell receptor beta chain was identified in a study of tumor-infiltrating lymphocytes in localized non-small cell lung cancer (dated by TCRdb to about 2021). Context from the whole study: Patients whose samples were collected after neoadjuvant chemotherapy, as well as both smokers and never-smokers and several histologies, were included in the cohort. Each patient provided resected tumor tissue plus uninvolved lung tissue from the same patient, with the uninvolved lung tissue described as non-adjacent to the tumor. The same patients underwent several integrated assays, with TCR sequencing performed together with flow cytometry, multiplex immunofluorescence, RNA-seq, exome sequencing and proteomics. The overall ICON cohort comprised 150 or so surgical patients with localized non-small cell lung cancer whose tumors were resected. A total of under 65 patients were part of the paired comparison of immunoSEQ T-cell fraction between tumor and uninvolved lung. Overall results and qualifications from the work: Recurrence-free survival showed no association with tumor T-cell fraction measured by TCR sequencing (p = 0.61). Assay coverage differed among patients according to how much tissue was available, so only a subset of the cohort had TCR sequencing. In line with immunofluorescence CD3 counts, TCRbeta sequencing supported higher T cell infiltration in tumors compared with uninvolved lung tissue. The TCR-derived T-cell fraction showed no difference between the flow cytometry-defined immunotypes IM1 (good prognosis) and IM2 (poor prognosis). Different pieces of the same tissue were used for different assays, so technical variation could not be separated from intratumor heterogeneity.

Patient enrollment in ICON started in early 2016, and the final patient was enrolled in the second half of 2018. Fresh tumor and matched uninvolved tissue for in-depth immune analyses, including TCR sequencing, were collected from a subcohort of about 80 patients. TCR sequencing was performed on DNA isolated from bulk tissue, without cell sorting. The T-cell fraction in tumor and uninvolved lung tissue was provided by TCR sequencing with the immunoSEQ assay. As for the original processing: For survival analysis, patients were divided into high (upper tertile) and low (lower two tertiles) T-cell fraction groups, which were compared by log-rank test. A signed-rank test was used to test paired tumor versus uninvolved lung differences in T-cell fraction. TCRdb carries this immuneACCESS record with in-frame sequences only. Its versions omit some clonotypes, under half of them owing to an unresolved V gene in the studies checked, with the rest unexplained. The V and J calls and clone size come from that table; D and trimming were worked out from the DNA. The sample has around 5,400 clones on record, about four fifths of them singletons. Together, the top ten hold about a tenth of the sample.

This clone appeared a single time. Its cognate antigen has yet to be identified. No much larger clonotype is one base removed from it; base qualities were not supplied. The clonotype originates from a human donor with non-small cell lung cancer. Sequenced sample: lung tumor tissue.

The CDR3 protein is CASSLVRVGELGTQYF. At the DNA level, the sequence is TGTGCCAGCAGCTTGGTTCGGGTTGGGGAATTGGGGACCCAGTACTTC. The rearrangement combines TRBV5-6 with TRBJ2-5; no D gene is confidently identified. Relative to germline, V is 0 bases shorter and J is 7 bases shorter, with 19 bases between their ends. The germline V gene gives CDR1 as SGHDT and CDR2 as YYEEEE. Taken from cysteine to phenylalanine, the CDR3 has 16 residues. Of all the DNA, just the CDR3 is kept, 48 bases in frame from base 1.